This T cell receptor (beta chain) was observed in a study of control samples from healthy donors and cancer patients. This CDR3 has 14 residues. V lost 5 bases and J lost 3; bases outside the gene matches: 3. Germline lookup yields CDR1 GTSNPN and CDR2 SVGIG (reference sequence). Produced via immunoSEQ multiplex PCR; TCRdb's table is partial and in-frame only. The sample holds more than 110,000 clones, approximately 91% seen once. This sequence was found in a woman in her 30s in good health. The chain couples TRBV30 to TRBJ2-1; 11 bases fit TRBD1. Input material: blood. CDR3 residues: CAWGDRGNYNEQFF. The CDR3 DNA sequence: TGTGCCTGGGGGGACAGGGGGAACTACAATGAGCAGTTCTTC.